Following are 25 T cell receptor beta chains from one sample sequenced in a study of shared clonotypes between healthy human individuals. The repertoire was sequenced with immunoSEQ multiplex PCR; TCRdb's copy has only in-frame clones and lacks some. Counted here are some 580,000 clones, 95% to 98% occurring once; the ten biggest clones make up less than 0.35%. CD8 cells classed as naive were CD45RO-negative and positively selected for CCR7, excluding terminally differentiated effector memory CD45RA+ cells. Source material: naive CD8+ T cells sorted from blood. The source of these receptors is a man aged 30 to 39 in good health.

The chain combines TRBV5-5 with TRBJ2-2, with no clear D. V was cut by 0 bases and J by 5 bases, with 11 bases left in between. This CDR3 region has 15 residues. In germline, CDR1 is SGHKS, CDR2 YYEKEE (reference sequence). The CDR3 sequence is CASSLATLGTGELFF. DNA of the CDR3: TGTGCCAGCAGCTTGGCTACGTTGGGTACCGGGGAGCTGTTTTTT.

The V call is TRBV9, the J call TRBJ2-2, with D hard to call. Germline lookup yields CDR1 SGDLS and CDR2 YYNGEE. The CDR3 sequence is 15 residues long. V dropped 0 bases and J dropped 6 bases, with 12 bases sitting between them. The CDR3 coding sequence is TGTGCCAGCAGCGTAGTGTCCCTACCCCCCGGGGAGCTGTTTTTT. It is translated as CASSVVSLPPGELFF.

The rearrangement uses TRBV27 and TRBJ2-7; a weak D match, TRBD2 (5 bases). The CDR3 consists of 14 residues. Germline CDR1 reads MNHEY; CDR2 reads SMNVEV (reference sequence). Trimming took off 5 bases at V and 5 bases at J, with 16 bases between the two ends. The CDR3 loop reads CASSPSSGSHEQYF. CDR3 nucleotides: TGTGCCAGCAGTCCCTCCTCGGGAAGTCACGAGCAGTACTTC.

This clone was found once. V is TRBV4-2 and J is TRBJ2-7; D ambiguous. The CDR3 runs 14 residues. Trimming took off 3 bases at V and 7 bases at J, with 16 bases between the two ends. From germline, CDR1 is LGHNA and CDR2 YNFKEQ. The DNA for the CDR3 is TGTGCCAGCAGCCACCGCCGAGAGACTCGAGAGCAGTACTTC. Protein product: CASSHRRETREQYF.

V gene TRBV10-3 combines with J gene TRBJ2-6; possibly TRBD1 for D (6 bases). The V end lost 0 bases, the J end lost 1 base, and 10 bases lay between the germline ends. The CDR3 runs to 17 residues. From germline, CDR1 is ENHRY and CDR2 SYGVKD. The DNA for the CDR3 is TGTGCCATCAGTGAGTCGACCGACAGGTCTGGGGCCAACGTCCTGACTTTC. It specifies CAISESTDRSGANVLTF.

As for this clone: Other nucleotide sequences in the sample specify the same CDR3. The gene calls are TRBV27 and TRBJ2-7, with 9 bases that match TRBD1. CDR1 and CDR2 (germline): MNHEY, SMNVEV (reference sequence). The CDR3 runs 13 residues. V lost 3 bases and J lost 5; bases outside the gene matches: 2. Here the CDR3 DNA reads TGTGCCAGCAGTTTGGGACAGGGAGACGAGCAGTACTTC. Protein: CASSLGQGDEQYF.

V is TRBV4-1 and J is TRBJ2-5, with D possibly TRBD1 on 5 matching bases. The germline V and J ends were trimmed by 2 bases and 4 bases, with 14 bases remaining between them. Germline V gives CDR1 MGHRA, CDR2 YSYEKL. This CDR3 is built from 15 residues. CDR3 region: CASSQMLRGLETQYF. DNA of the CDR3: TGCGCCAGCAGCCAAATGTTAAGGGGATTAGAGACCCAGTACTTC.

This chain connects TRBV5-1 to TRBJ1-1; D not certain. This CDR3 contains 15 residues. V gave up 1 base and J gave up 0 bases, with 10 bases separating them. Germline-derived CDR1 and CDR2 are SGHRS and YFSETQ. Written as DNA, the CDR3 is TGCGCCAGCAGCTTGAATCGCCCCATGAACACTGAAGCTTTCTTT. It is translated as CASSLNRPMNTEAFF.

The chain links TRBV9 to TRBJ2-1; no firm D call. Germline V gene lookup returns CDR1 SGDLS and CDR2 YYNGEE. V was pared by 6 bases and J by 0 bases, with 10 bases between. CDR3 length equals 14 residues. The CDR3 is CASTWTSSYNEQFF. The CDR3 DNA sequence: TGTGCCAGCACGTGGACCAGCTCCTACAATGAGCAGTTCTTC.

The chain has TRBV5-1 and TRBJ2-7; 10 bases agree with TRBD1. Per the germline V gene, CDR1 is SGHRS and CDR2 is YFSETQ. This CDR3 is built from 15 residues. With 3 bases clipped from V and 5 bases from J, the junction kept 8 bases outside the gene matches. CDR3 sequence (DNA): TGCGCCAGCAGCTACACCCGGGACAGGGGCCACGAGCAGTACTTC. It encodes CASSYTRDRGHEQYF.

The chain links TRBV7-9 to TRBJ2-1; 7 bases are a match to TRBD1. Per germline, CDR1 SEHNR and CDR2 FQNEAQ (reference sequence). V lost 2 bases, J lost 7 bases, and 2 bases stayed unmatched. The CDR3 is made up of 13 amino acids. In DNA, the CDR3 is TGTGCCAGCAGCTTAAGACAGGGAAATGAGCAGTTCTTC. This codes for CASSLRQGNEQFF.

This chain connects TRBV20-1 to TRBJ2-2; TRBD2 might be the D (6 bases). The CDR3 sequence is 11 residues long. Germline-derived CDR1 and CDR2 are DFQATT and SNEGSKA (reference sequence). Trimming cost V 5 bases and J 5 bases, with 6 bases left between them. The CDR3 DNA reads TGCAGTGCTGGGAGGACCGGGGAGCTGTTTTTT. This gives the protein CSAGRTGELFF.

The chain links TRBV12-5 to TRBJ2-2, with 7 nucleotides matching TRBD2. This CDR3 is built from 15 residues. The germline CDR1 and CDR2 sequences are LGHNT and FRNRAP. The V gene end was trimmed by 2 bases and the J gene end by 1 base; junction bases not matched to a gene: 1. CDR3 DNA sequence: TGTGCTAGTGGTTTGACGGGAGGGAACACCGGGGAGCTGTTTTTT. Protein: CASGLTGGNTGELFF.

The genes are TRBV11-2 and TRBJ2-3, with D possibly matching TRBD2 (6 bases). V was cut by 4 bases and J by 2 bases, with 13 bases left in between. This CDR3 is built from 15 residues. The germline gives CDR1 SGHAT, CDR2 FQNNGV. The CDR3 DNA follows: TGTGCCAGCAGCTCGCCGGGACTTGACACAGATACGCAGTATTTT. Translating gives CASSSPGLDTDTQYF.

Written as DNA, the CDR3 is TGTGCCAGCATTAAAGCGGGAGGTGCGTACGAGCAGTACTTC. Translation gives CASIKAGGAYEQYF. The V and J genes are TRBV2 and TRBJ2-7, with 9 bases aligning to TRBD2. The germline V gene has CDR1 SNHLY and CDR2 FYNNEI. With 7 bases clipped from V and 4 bases from J, the junction kept 8 bases outside the gene matches. This CDR3 has 14 amino acids. The complete variable domain, with remaining parts taken from reference TRBV2 and TRBJ2-7, reads EPEVTQTPSHQVTQMGQEVILRCVPISNHLYFYWYRQILGQKVEFLVSFYNNEISEKSEIFDDQFSVERPDGSNFTLKIRSTKLEDSAMYFCASIKAGGAYEQYFGPGTRLTVT.

The chain uses TRBV6-1 and TRBJ2-5; TRBD2 aligns across 10 bases. Germline CDR1 MNHNS, CDR2 SASEGT. V lost 2 bases to trimming and J lost 4 bases; unmatched junction nucleotides: 10. The CDR3 is 17 amino acids. This CDR3 reads CASSEMSSGSRRETQYF. The CDR3 DNA follows: TGTGCCAGCAGTGAAATGTCTAGCGGGAGCCGCCGAGAGACCCAGTACTTC.

The gene calls are TRBV7-9 and TRBJ1-5; 9 bases align to TRBD1. V shed 5 bases, J shed 7 bases, and the junction held 15 bases outside the gene matches. The germline V gene has CDR1 SEHNR and CDR2 FQNEAQ (reference sequence). The CDR3 loop spans 17 amino acids. The DNA of the CDR3 is TGTGCCAGCAGCGGAGGGACAGGGACGTTTTGGTGGCAGCCCCAGCATTTT. Its translation is CASSGGTGTFWWQPQHF.

This clone came up once. The chain recombines TRBV7-6 with TRBJ2-5; 11 positions match TRBD2. The V gene's germline CDR1 is SGHVS and CDR2 FNYEAQ. This CDR3 contains 16 residues. Trimming at V came to 6 bases and at J to 0 bases, leaving 6 bases not matched to a gene. CDR3 nucleotides: TGTGCCAGCAGACATACTAGCGGGAGTTACCAAGAGACCCAGTACTTC. This encodes CASRHTSGSYQETQYF.

The CDR3 reads CAVPTKADTQYF. CDR3 DNA sequence: TGTGCCGTCCCTACAAAGGCAGATACGCAGTATTTT. V usage is TRBV5-4 and J usage is TRBJ2-3; D call uncertain. CDR1 is SGHNT and CDR2 is YYREEE in the germline V gene (reference sequence). The CDR3 loop spans 12 amino acids. Trimming cost V 10 bases and J 4 bases, with 13 bases left between them.

This clone was seen once. The CDR3 spells CASSPYIDDEQFF. As DNA, the CDR3 is TGTGCCAGCTCTCCGTACATCGACGATGAGCAGTTCTTC. The V call is TRBV18, the J call TRBJ2-1; D remains unclear. The CDR3 is made up of 13 amino acids. Trimming removed 6 bases at V and 8 bases at J, with 14 bases between. The germline V gene has CDR1 KGHSH and CDR2 LQKENI.

This clone was detected only once. The chain's CDR3 is CASSLSSGSLSSYNEQFF. Written as DNA, the CDR3 is TGTGCCAGCAGTTTGTCTAGCGGGTCCCTTAGCTCCTACAATGAGCAGTTCTTC. The chain combines TRBV27 with TRBJ2-1; 8 positions match TRBD2. The junction had 10 bases not matched to a gene; V was cut back by 3 bases and J by 0 bases. Looked up from germline, CDR1 is MNHEY and CDR2 is SMNVEV (reference sequence). The CDR3 consists of 18 residues.

The J gene is TRBJ2-7, the V gene TRBV7-6, with D perhaps matching TRBD1 (5 bases). V was shortened by 8 bases and J by 3 bases, with 14 bases between the two germline ends. The germline CDR1 and CDR2 sequences are SGHVS and FNYEAQ. The CDR3 is made up of 13 amino acids. The DNA for the CDR3 is TGTGCCAGCCGACGGCAGGGAAGCTACGAGCAGTACTTC. Its translation is CASRRQGSYEQYF.

The rearrangement joins TRBV2 to TRBJ2-1; 8 nucleotides match TRBD1. Germline V gene lookup returns CDR1 SNHLY and CDR2 FYNNEI. The CDR3 contains 15 residues. With V trimmed by 3 bases and J by 7 bases, 8 bases remained unmatched. The CDR3 here is CASSDMRQGKNEQFF. In DNA, the CDR3 is TGTGCCAGCAGTGATATGAGACAGGGGAAGAATGAGCAGTTCTTC.

This chain uses TRBV11-2 with TRBJ2-7; 8 positions match TRBD2. V trimming: 4 bases; J trimming: 9 bases; junction bases outside the gene matches: 17. The length of the CDR3 is 16 residues. CDR1 and CDR2 (germline): SGHAT, FQNNGV. The CDR3 sequence: CASSSAGTRIVSGQYF. DNA of the CDR3: TGTGCCAGCAGCTCCGCCGGGACTAGAATAGTGTCGGGGCAGTACTTC.

This rearrangement joins TRBV6-5 to TRBJ2-2; D remains ambiguous. CDR1 MNHEY and CDR2 SVGAGI come from the germline V gene. The CDR3 is 14 residues long. Trimming cost V 3 bases and J 1 base, with 6 bases left between them. The CDR3 reads CASSYWENTGELFF. The DNA for the CDR3 is TGTGCCAGCAGTTATTGGGAGAACACCGGGGAGCTGTTTTTT.